These T cell receptor beta chains were read from a single sample in a study of blood T cell repertoires in COVID-19. Generated by immunoSEQ multiplex PCR, the TCRdb table keeps only in-frame clones and is missing some. Of around 170,000 clones listed, approximately 90% are singletons. The specimen was peripheral blood. These receptors came from a man aged 60 to 69 with acute or convalescent COVID-19. The conserved cysteine and the conserved F or W are not part of the CDR3 here.

v_call	j_call	cdr3_aa
TRBV6-1	TRBJ2-2	ASSVPGGGNTGELF
TRBV7-9	TRBJ2-2	ASSPGELF
TRBV19	TRBJ1-2	ASRTTTGLYGYT
TRBV5-1	TRBJ1-1	ASSLNIGDTEAF
TRBV19	TRBJ1-2	ASSIRDIGGPIYGYT
TRBV24-1	TRBJ1-5	ATSDGTGLNQPQH
TRBV5-1	TRBJ1-1	ASSLEVSGQSNTEAF
TRBV12-3/TRBV12-4	TRBJ1-2	ASSLVIRYGYT
TRBV11-3	TRBJ2-2	ASSLGPSGGMTGELF
TRBV20-1	TRBJ1-4	SANRAEKLF
TRBV5-1	TRBJ1-1	ASSLGTGLGNTEAF
TRBV7-9	TRBJ2-7	ASLDYGTGNYEQY
TRBV9	TRBJ2-3	ASSPGQGQSTDTQY
TRBV6-5	TRBJ2-7	ASIAGTGKYEQY
TRBV6-1	TRBJ1-1	ASSDFRTGLNTEAF
TRBV7-8	TRBJ1-2	ASSLVPSGYGYT
TRBV6-6	TRBJ1-1	ASSHGQRRAMNTEAF
TRBV19	TRBJ1-2	ASSLRTGLRYT
TRBV27	TRBJ1-4	ASSLRQYNEKLF
TRBV30	TRBJ2-1	AWNKGTPRNEQF
TRBV7-7	TRBJ2-1	ASSSGHLNEQF
TRBV4-3	TRBJ1-4	ASSQREGAGGVEKLF
TRBV24-1	TRBJ1-5	ATSGGSQPQH
TRBV19	TRBJ2-2	ASSIRADNTGELF
TRBV6-5	TRBJ1-1	ASSRDRGTEAF
TRBV6-5	TRBJ2-3	ASRERGASDTQY
TRBV19	TRBJ2-1	ASSPRLAYSSYNEQF
TRBV5-4	TRBJ1-2	ASSLAGQGAYGYT
TRBV19	TRBJ2-7	ASSIGHGPYEQY
TRBV5-1	TRBJ2-5	ASSYTDRGRETQY
TRBV9	TRBJ2-7	ASSVDASGIYEQY
TRBV30	TRBJ1-3	AWSVAGTPGNTIY
TRBV19	TRBJ1-6	ASSLGQANNSPLH
TRBV7-9	TRBJ2-1	ASSGRVAGKNEQF
TRBV7-2	TRBJ2-2	ASSTRTGANTGELF
TRBV19	TRBJ1-2	ASSPDRVSYGYT
TRBV11-3	TRBJ1-2	ASSLDQTYGYT
TRBV7-6	TRBJ2-3	ASSLVRTSTDTQY
TRBV5-5	TRBJ2-6	ASSLRGQYFSGANVLT
TRBV7-9	TRBJ1-6	ASSGTAYSPLH
TRBV3-1/TRBV3-2	TRBJ1-2	ASRRGTGGGYT
TRBV6-5	TRBJ2-5	ASSQWDSQETQY
TRBV7-3	TRBJ1-1	ASSVPGQGYTEAF